A single sample gave rise to the 26 T cell receptor beta chains below, sequenced in a study of tumor-infiltrating lymphocytes in oesophageal squamous cell carcinoma (dated by TCRdb to about 2016). Libraries were constructed by PCR. Instrument on record: Illumina HiSeq 2000. TCRdb handled the public reads itself, with Q25 trimming in fastp and clone calling in MiXCR, and kept productive beta chains. Rows with one shared CDR3 protein collapse into an entry with the most common genes and DNA. Present in this sample are 15,000 to 25,000 distinct CDR3 sequences, roughly two fifths of which were seen just once. The top ten hold approximately 19% of the sample. Sequencing input: esophageal tumor tissue. Every receptor here comes from a male donor with esophageal squamous cell carcinoma.

The chain recombines TRBV15 with TRBJ2-3; the D call may be TRBD1 or TRBD2 (7 bases each). V lost 5 bases to trimming and J lost 5 bases, with 23 bases between them. The CDR3 totals 17 residues. Germline loops: CDR1 LNHNV, CDR2 YYDKDF (reference sequence). Here the CDR3 reads CATSPRRGTVGGDTQYF. The CDR3 DNA is TGTGCCACCAGCCCCCGGCGGGGGACAGTGGGCGGAGATACGCAGTATTTT.

This clonotype was detected only a few times. The gene calls are TRBV24-1 and TRBJ2-6; D is undetermined. Germline lookup yields CDR1 KGHDR and CDR2 SFDVKD. This CDR3 region has 8 residues. Trimming took 4 bases from V and 18 from J, leaving 3 bases between them. In nucleotides, the CDR3 is TGTGCCACCAGTGAGTGGACTTTC. Its translation is CATSEWTF.

This clonotype appeared once. J is TRBJ2-1 and V is TRBV7-2; D is uncertain. Matching the DNA end better, TRBJ2-7 makes the J call doubtful. The germline V gene encodes CDR1 SGHTA and CDR2 FQGNSA. The CDR3 contains 15 residues. This chain's CDR3 is CASSDTGTRSYEQYF. CDR3 DNA sequence: TGTGCCAGCAGCGATACGGGTACACGCTCCTACGAGCAGTACTTC.

Points on this clonotype: The germline gene is not matched at one end of the junction; a read error may be the cause. V is TRBV5-4 and J is TRBJ2-1; TRBD2 matches at 7 bases. The DNA end lines up better with TRBJ2-7; the J call may be wrong. Per the germline V gene, CDR1 is SGHNT and CDR2 is YYREEE (reference sequence). The CDR3 loop spans 16 amino acids. CDR3 in amino acids: CASSLEGGSSYNEQYF. The DNA for the CDR3 is TGCGCCAGCAGCTTGGAGGGCGGGAGCTCCTACAATGAGCAGTACTTC.

This clonotype was seen only a few times. The chain combines TRBV29-1 with TRBJ1-4, with D possibly matching TRBD1 (5 bases). The CDR3 length is 13 residues. CDR1 SQVTM and CDR2 ANQGSEA come from the germline V gene. Trimming shortened V by 7 bases and J by 4 bases, and 13 bases separated the two germline ends. CDR3 amino acids: CSAVGLLNEKLFF. The CDR3 region has the DNA TGCAGCGCTGTGGGACTCCTTAATGAAAAACTGTTTTTT. Full variable domain (rest looked up from reference TRBV29-1 and TRBJ1-4): SAVISQKPSRDICQRGTSLTIQCQVDSQVTMMFWYRQQPGQSLTLIATANQGSEATYESGFVIDKFPISRPNLTFSTLTVSNMSPEDSSIYLCSAVGLLNEKLFFGSGTQLSVL.

At least ten counts were recorded for this clonotype. The chain carries TRBV6-1 and TRBJ1-1, with D possibly being TRBD1 (5 bases). The CDR3 spans 13 residues. The V gene lost 3 bases and the J gene lost 10 bases, with 15 bases spanning the gap. From germline, CDR1 is MNHNS and CDR2 SASEGT. CDR3 region: CASSDPIWGGAFF. CDR3 in DNA: TGTGCCAGCAGTGATCCCATTTGGGGGGGAGCTTTCTTT.

This clonotype occurred once. The V call is TRBV7-2, the J call TRBJ1-2; the D gene is possibly TRBD1 (5 bases). CDR3 length equals 16 residues. Per germline, CDR1 SGHTA and CDR2 FQGNSA. The V gene lost 2 bases and the J gene lost 0 bases, with 13 bases spanning the gap. CDR3 in amino acids: CASSLSGGLSNYGYTF. The CDR3 DNA is TGTGCCAGCAGCTTAAGTGGGGGATTGTCTAACTATGGCTACACCTTC.

The V and J genes are TRBV28 and TRBJ2-2, with 15 bases identical to TRBD2. From germline, CDR1 is MDHEN and CDR2 SYDVKM. This CDR3 is built from 18 residues. J gave up 3 bases and V 4 bases, and 6 bases lay outside the gene matches. Here the CDR3 reads CASSSGLAGGRDTGELFF. For the CDR3, the DNA is TGTGCCAGCAGTTCTGGACTAGCGGGGGGGCGAGACACCGGGGAGCTGTTTTTT.

This clonotype was observed a few times. The genes are TRBV7-8 and TRBJ2-7, with 11 bases lining up with TRBD2. Germline V gives CDR1 SGHVS, CDR2 FQNEAQ. The CDR3 sequence is 15 residues long. After removal of 1 base from V and 4 bases from J, the junction contained 3 bases not matched to a gene. CDR3 sequence reads: CASSLGVAGGYEQYF. The CDR3 bases are TGTGCCAGCAGCTTAGGAGTAGCGGGAGGGTACGAGCAGTACTTC.

This chain joins TRBV7-2 and TRBJ2-1; 9 bases are a match to TRBD2. The end of the DNA fits TRBJ2-7 better, so the J call may be wrong. Looked up from germline, CDR1 is SGHTA and CDR2 is FQGNSA. The CDR3 consists of 14 residues. CDR3 loop: CASSLAVAGDEQYF. Here the CDR3 DNA reads TGTGCCAGCAGCTTAGCGGTAGCGGGAGACGAGCAGTACTTC.

This clonotype was seen repeatedly, ten times or more. The chain combines TRBV6-1 with TRBJ2-3; D may correspond to TRBD1 or TRBD2 (7 bases each). CDR3 length: 14 residues. Germline lookup yields CDR1 MNHNS and CDR2 SASEGT. Trimming took off 8 bases at V and 4 bases at J, with 16 bases between the two ends. CDR3 region: CASAAGGGSDTQYF. CDR3 DNA: TGTGCCAGCGCAGCAGGGGGGGGATCAGATACGCAGTATTTT.

The chain links TRBV7-8 to TRBJ2-3; 9 nucleotides line up with TRBD2. J gave up 0 bases and V 3 bases, and 7 bases lay outside the gene matches. CDR1 is SGHVS, CDR2 FQNEAQ, per germline. This CDR3 comprises 17 residues. CDR3 protein: CASSLETSGPSTDTQYF. Written as DNA, the CDR3 is TGTGCCAGCAGCTTGGAGACTAGCGGCCCAAGCACAGATACGCAGTATTTT.

Concerning this clonotype itself: It is likely a read error, because the conserved phenylalanine at the end of the CDR3 is missing. The limits of the CDR3 on the DNA are not certain, so only TCRdb's listed CDR3 is given. The gene calls are TRBV7-8 and TRBJ2-4; the DNA was not compared with TRBD1, the D call given in the table. Counting both end residues, the CDR3 totals 15 amino acids. From germline, CDR1 is SGHVS and CDR2 FQNEAQ. The CDR3 reads CASSSDRDGEQYFGP.

The chain uses TRBV7-3 and TRBJ2-5, with 9 nucleotides matching TRBD2. The DNA end lines up better with TRBJ2-7; the J call may be wrong. The CDR3 consists of 15 residues. Germline V gene lookup returns CDR1 SGHTA and CDR2 FQGTGA. CDR3 bases: TGTGCCAGCAGCTTAACAGCGGGAGGATACTACGAGCAGTACTTC. Translation: CASSLTAGGYYEQYF.

This clonotype was picked up many times. The chain is built from TRBV11-2 and TRBJ1-3; D might be TRBD1 (5 bases). Trimming removed 8 bases at V and 0 bases at J, with 11 bases between. The germline V gene has CDR1 SGHAT and CDR2 FQNNGV. The CDR3 loop spans 14 amino acids. The CDR3: CASGNGGSGNTIYF. The CDR3 nucleotides read TGTGCCAGCGGAAATGGGGGCTCTGGAAACACCATATATTTT.

The chain recombines TRBV6-6 with TRBJ2-1; D is ambiguous. The CDR3 is 15 amino acids. Germline-derived CDR1 and CDR2 are MNHNY and SVGAGI (reference sequence). The ends were cut back, 2 bases at V and 0 bases at J, with 8 bases in the middle. The CDR3 DNA reads TGTGCCAGCAGTTACGCGGAGAGCTCCTACAATGAGCAGTTCTTC. This codes for CASSYAESSYNEQFF.

V usage is TRBV6-2 or TRBV6-3 and J usage is TRBJ2-3; TRBD2 agrees at 13 bases. With V trimmed by 6 bases and J by 4 bases, 10 bases remained unmatched. The V gene's germline CDR1 is MNHEY and CDR2 SVGEGT. The CDR3 sequence is 17 residues long. Here the CDR3 DNA reads TGTGCCAGCAGCCTTCATCGGACTAGCGGGAGACCAGATACGCAGTATTTT. Translation gives CASSLHRTSGRPDTQYF.

The chain carries TRBV7-2 and TRBJ2-1, with 8 positions matching TRBD1. There are 14 residues in the CDR3. J gave up 13 bases and V 5 bases, and 13 bases lay outside the gene matches. Germline V gene data show CDR1 as SGHTA and CDR2 as FQGNSA. The CDR3 protein is CASSRDRTQETQFF. The CDR3 coding sequence is TGTGCCAGCAGCCGGGACAGGACACAAGAGACCCAGTTCTTC.

This sequence joins TRBV6-6 and TRBJ2-7; unclear D gene. The J call is uncertain, as TRBJ2-5 better fits the DNA end. Per the germline V gene, CDR1 is MNHNY and CDR2 is SVGAGI (reference sequence). CDR3 length: 13 amino acids. CDR3 amino acids: CASSYRVGETQYF. As DNA, the CDR3 is TGTGCCAGCAGTTACCGGGTAGGGGAGACCCAGTACTTC.

V and J are TRBV5-1 and TRBJ2-1; 12 bases fit TRBD2. V lost 3 bases and J lost 2; bases outside the gene matches: 3. Germline V lookup: CDR1 SGHRS, CDR2 YFSETQ. The CDR3 runs to 16 residues. The CDR3 DNA reads as TGCGCCAGCAGCTCGGCTAGCGGGAGGGCCTACAATGAGCAGTTCTTC. This translates into CASSSASGRAYNEQFF.

This clonotype was recorded at least ten times. The chain joins TRBV7-6 to TRBJ2-3; D not certain. Trimming pared 1 base from V and 6 bases from J, leaving 8 bases between. Germline V gene sequence: CDR1 SGHVS, CDR2 FNYEAQ. This CDR3 is 13 amino acids long. The CDR3 loop is CASSLEFPDTQYF. CDR3 coding DNA: TGTGCCAGCAGCTTAGAGTTCCCGGATACGCAGTATTTT.

V and J are TRBV24-1 and TRBJ2-4; D possibly uses TRBD1 or TRBD2 (5 bases each). The DNA end is a closer match to TRBJ2-1, so the J assignment may be wrong. Germline V gene lookup returns CDR1 KGHDR and CDR2 SFDVKD. This CDR3 has 14 amino acids. As DNA, the CDR3 is TGTGCCACCAGTGATTCGGGACGGACCTACGAGCAGTTCTTC. It translates to CATSDSGRTYEQFF.

This clonotype was seen just once. Compared with germline, one end of the junction differs, possibly owing to a read error. The rearrangement links TRBV28 to TRBJ2-5; D is perhaps TRBD1 (6 bases). CDR1 and CDR2 from the germline V gene are MDHEN and SYDVKM. The CDR3 spans 17 residues. CDR3 in DNA: TGTGCCAGCAGCCGATACAGGGTGAGCTCCTATAATTCACCCCTCCACTTC. Its protein product is CASSRYRVSSYNSPLHF.

This clonotype has a count of ten or more. A read error may be the cause here, since a much bigger clone is one base away. J is TRBJ2-7 and V is TRBV28; TRBD1 matches at 7 bases. Germline CDR1 MDHEN, CDR2 SYDVKM. The CDR3 spans 14 residues. The CDR3 sequence is CASWGQNSYNEQYF. The CDR3 coding sequence is TGTGCTTCCTGGGGACAGAACTCCTACAATGAGCAGTACTTC.

The table lists this clonotype with a few counts. The rearrangement links TRBV4-1 to TRBJ2-7; 9 bases are a match to TRBD2. Trimming took 10 bases from V and 7 from J; bases not matched to a gene: 11. Germline CDR1 MGHRA, CDR2 YSYEKL. CDR3 size: 13 residues. Here the CDR3 DNA reads TGCGCCACCCTTAGCGGGAGTGGAAATGAGCAGTACTTC. It translates to CATLSGSGNEQYF.

As DNA, the CDR3 is TGCGCCAGCAGCTCTACTCCGGACAGCCCGGATACGCAGTATTTT. It is translated as CASSSTPDSPDTQYF. The chain carries TRBV5-1 and TRBJ2-3; tentative D call: TRBD1 (6 bases). The CDR3 has 15 residues. Between the trimmed V and J ends, which lost 3 bases and 6 bases, there was a span of 17 bases. CDR1 is SGHRS and CDR2 is YFSETQ in the germline V gene.